Below, 22 T cell receptor beta chains from the same sample are listed, as sequenced in a study of blood T cell repertoires in COVID-19. The table came from immunoSEQ multiplex PCR; TCRdb's copy has only in-frame clones and leaves some out. The profile shows approximately 66,000 clones, around four fifths of them singletons. The specimen sequenced was peripheral blood. Receptors were obtained from a man in his sixties with acute or convalescent COVID-19.

V is TRBV27 and J is TRBJ2-1; 7 nucleotides match TRBD1. The CDR3 runs to 16 residues. Germline V gene lookup returns CDR1 MNHEY and CDR2 SMNVEV (reference sequence). Unmatched junction bases numbered 10, after V lost 6 bases and J lost 2 bases. CDR3 residues: CASRDIGQAAYNEQFF. The DNA for the CDR3 is TGTGCCAGCAGGGACATCGGACAGGCTGCCTACAATGAGCAGTTCTTC.

The V gene is TRBV5-1, the J gene TRBJ2-3; tentative D call: TRBD2 (6 bases). V shed 5 bases and J shed 0 bases, with 13 bases lying between them. CDR1 is SGHRS, CDR2 YFSETQ, per germline. The CDR3 length is 15 residues. The CDR3 DNA follows: TGCGCCAGCAGGTTGTCCAGCGGGAGCACAGATACGCAGTATTTT. This codes for CASRLSSGSTDTQYF.

V and J are TRBV27 and TRBJ2-1; D perhaps matches TRBD2 (6 bases). Germline V gives CDR1 MNHEY, CDR2 SMNVEV (reference sequence). The CDR3 has 15 residues. V dropped 3 bases and J dropped 8 bases, with 17 bases sitting between them. The CDR3 DNA sequence: TGTGCCAGCAGTTTTAGGGGACTGCAATCCGATGAGCAGTTCTTC. It codes for CASSFRGLQSDEQFF.

The V call is TRBV12-3 or TRBV12-4, the J call TRBJ2-7; D call uncertain. Between the trimmed V and J ends, which lost 3 bases and 6 bases, there was a span of 9 bases. The CDR3 runs 12 residues. The CDR3 bases are TGTGCCAGCAGTTTCCTAGAAGGCGAGCAGTACGTC. It is translated as CASSFLEGEQYV.

The chain recombines TRBV2 with TRBJ1-4, with 11 positions matching TRBD1. Germline V gene lookup returns CDR1 SNHLY and CDR2 FYNNEI. Trimming cost V 8 bases and J 6 bases; bases outside gene matches: 8. This CDR3 contains 15 residues. This CDR3 reads CASYPGDRGYEKLFF. CDR3 in DNA: TGTGCCAGCTACCCCGGGGACAGGGGGTATGAAAAACTGTTTTTT.

V gene TRBV30 combines with J gene TRBJ2-5; TRBD1 matches 7 bases. The CDR3 sequence is 14 residues long. V lost 0 bases, J lost 4 bases, and 5 bases stayed unmatched. Per the germline V gene, CDR1 is GTSNPN and CDR2 is SVGIG (reference sequence). CDR3 residues: CAWSVTGEVETQYF. The CDR3, as DNA: TGTGCCTGGAGTGTAACAGGGGAAGTAGAGACCCAGTACTTC.

The genes are TRBV5-4 and TRBJ1-1, with TRBD1 as a possible D gene (5 bases). V was shortened by 4 bases and J by 2 bases, with 15 bases between the two germline ends. The length of the CDR3 is 15 residues. Germline values: CDR1 SGHNT, CDR2 YYREEE (reference sequence). The CDR3 spells CASSPGVDSNTEAFF. The CDR3 bases are TGTGCCAGCAGCCCTGGGGTCGACAGTAACACTGAAGCTTTCTTT.

A few counts support this clone. The chain links TRBV5-1 to TRBJ2-6; 7 bases match TRBD1. Germline values: CDR1 SGHRS, CDR2 YFSETQ. This CDR3 region has 17 residues. Unmatched junction bases numbered 4, after V lost 0 bases and J lost 1 base. This CDR3 reads CASSLDRGFSGANVLTF. For the CDR3, the DNA is TGCGCCAGCAGCTTGGACAGGGGATTTTCTGGGGCCAACGTCCTGACTTTC.

The rearrangement joins TRBV5-4 to TRBJ2-3, with D perhaps matching TRBD2 (6 bases). This CDR3 contains 15 residues. The germline CDR1 and CDR2 sequences are SGHNT and YYREEE (reference sequence). V shed 6 bases and J shed 0 bases, with 14 bases lying between them. The CDR3: CASKSGASSTDTQYF. The CDR3 DNA reads TGTGCCAGCAAGTCGGGAGCCTCTAGCACAGATACGCAGTATTTT.

The rearrangement uses TRBV6-5 and TRBJ2-7; 7 bases match TRBD1. Germline assignment: CDR1 MNHEY and CDR2 SVGAGI. The CDR3 spans 14 residues. J was trimmed by 5 bases and V by 7 bases; bases with no gene match: 11. This CDR3 reads CASIRQGDFNEQYF. CDR3 bases: TGTGCCAGCATCCGACAGGGTGATTTCAACGAGCAGTACTTC.

A few counts support this clone. The V gene is TRBV7-8, the J gene TRBJ2-6, with 10 nucleotides matching TRBD1. V lost 5 bases to trimming and J lost 4 bases; unmatched junction nucleotides: 8. CDR1 SGHVS and CDR2 FQNEAQ come from the germline V gene. CDR3 length: 17 amino acids. The CDR3 loop reads CASSLTGGAAGANVLTF. In DNA form, the CDR3 reads TGTGCCAGCAGCCTGACAGGGGGCGCAGCGGGGGCCAACGTCCTGACTTTC.

This clone was picked up a small number of times. The chain joins TRBV15 to TRBJ1-2, with TRBD1 as a possible D gene (6 bases). The germline V gene has CDR1 LNHNV and CDR2 YYDKDF (reference sequence). The CDR3 has 14 residues. Between the trimmed V and J ends, which lost 3 bases and 5 bases, there was a span of 13 bases. For the CDR3, the DNA is TGTGCCACCAGCAGGAGCGACGGGACATATGGCTACACCTTC. This translates into CATSRSDGTYGYTF.

V gene TRBV2 combines with J gene TRBJ1-4; 7 bases agree with TRBD1. J was trimmed by 5 bases and V by 7 bases; bases with no gene match: 10. The germline CDR1 and CDR2 sequences are SNHLY and FYNNEI. The length of the CDR3 is 15 residues. The CDR3 nucleotides are TGTGCCAGCACACTGAGTGCAGGGGGAAATGAAAAACTGTTTTTT. Amino acids: CASTLSAGGNEKLFF.

The chain carries TRBV11-2 and TRBJ2-1, with 7 bases identical to TRBD2. CDR1 SGHAT and CDR2 FQNNGV come from the germline V gene. The CDR3 has 16 amino acids. V lost 1 base to trimming and J lost 1 base; unmatched junction nucleotides: 4. CDR3 protein: CASSLGRLASYNEQFF. CDR3 DNA sequence: TGTGCCAGCAGCTTAGGCCGACTAGCATCCTACAATGAGCAGTTCTTC.

About this clone itself: Additional DNA sequences in this sample encode the identical CDR3. The V gene is TRBV9, the J gene TRBJ2-5, with D perhaps matching TRBD2 (5 bases). The germline V gene encodes CDR1 SGDLS and CDR2 YYNGEE. Trimming removed 5 bases from V and 5 bases from J, with 13 bases in between. CDR3 length equals 13 residues. The CDR3 region is CASSVIGGETQYF. CDR3 coding DNA: TGTGCCAGCAGTGTGATTGGCGGGGAGACCCAGTACTTC.

The chain links TRBV30 to TRBJ2-2, with TRBD2 identical over 10 bases. In germline, CDR1 is GTSNPN, CDR2 SVGIG (reference sequence). With V trimmed by 3 bases and J by 13 bases, 5 bases remained unmatched. The CDR3 is 12 amino acids. CDR3 DNA sequence: TGTGCCTGGAGCCACGGACTAGCGGCGCTGTTTTTT. Protein product: CAWSHGLAALFF.

This clone showed up many times. The CDR3 nucleotides read TGTGCCAGCCGAGATTGGAGGGCCCCACACGGAGAGACCCAGTACTTC. Residues: CASRDWRAPHGETQYF. This chain connects TRBV5-6 to TRBJ2-5; D is possibly TRBD2 (6 bases). Germline V gene data show CDR1 as SGHDT and CDR2 as YYEEEE. There are 16 residues in the CDR3. With 7 bases removed from V and 4 bases from J, the gap between germline ends came to 23 bases.

The chain is built from TRBV7-8 and TRBJ2-5; 9 bases align to TRBD2. Looked up from germline, CDR1 is SGHVS and CDR2 is FQNEAQ. The V and J ends lost 5 bases and 4 bases, in that order; junction bases with no gene match: 8. The CDR3 consists of 15 residues. The CDR3 is CASSPQGAGGETQYF. In DNA, the CDR3 is TGTGCCAGCAGCCCCCAGGGAGCGGGAGGAGAGACCCAGTACTTC. Together with reference TRBV7-8 and TRBJ2-5, the CDR3 gives the full variable domain: GAGVSQSPRYKVAKRGQDVALRCDPISGHVSLFWYQQALGQGPEFLTYFQNEAQLDKSGLPSDRFFAERPEGSVSTLKIQRTQQEDSAVYLCASSPQGAGGETQYFGPGTRLLVL.

The chain employs TRBV5-6 and TRBJ1-2, with a possible D match to TRBD1 (5 bases). Germline V gives CDR1 SGHDT, CDR2 YYEEEE. CDR3 size: 16 residues. V lost 1 base and J lost 1, with 14 bases in between. The CDR3: CASSLKDNLVNYGYTF. CDR3 coding DNA: TGTGCCAGCAGCTTGAAGGACAACCTAGTTAACTATGGCTACACCTTC.

The chain links TRBV19 to TRBJ2-5, with TRBD1 as a possible D gene (6 bases). The CDR3 totals 16 residues. V was pared by 6 bases and J by 3 bases, with 20 bases between. In germline, CDR1 is LNHDA, CDR2 SQIVND (reference sequence). This CDR3 reads CASSVGGQPNKETQYF. In DNA form, the CDR3 reads TGTGCCAGTAGCGTAGGTGGACAGCCCAATAAAGAGACCCAGTACTTC.

The chain couples TRBV24-1 to TRBJ2-5, with 7 bases lining up with TRBD2. The germline V gene encodes CDR1 KGHDR and CDR2 SFDVKD. The length of the CDR3 is 14 residues. Trimming took 6 bases from V and 0 from J; bases not matched to a gene: 3. The CDR3 nucleotides read TGTGCCACCAGTAGGAGCGGGAACCAAGAGACCCAGTACTTC. Residues: CATSRSGNQETQYF.

The rearrangement uses TRBV7-2 and TRBJ2-2; D gene uncertain. V lost 2 bases, J lost 9 bases, and 10 bases lay in between. This CDR3 spans 13 amino acids. CDR1 SGHTA and CDR2 FQGNSA come from the germline V gene. The CDR3 loop is CASSLLTGRELFF. The CDR3 DNA is TGTGCCAGCAGCTTACTGACGGGTCGGGAGCTGTTTTTT.